A selection of T cell receptor beta chains follows, all from one sample in a study of cytomegalovirus exposure and HLA in healthy donors. Sequencing was performed with immunoSEQ multiplex PCR; in TCRdb, only in-frame clones are kept and a portion is missing. This sample has approximately 170,000 clones, with 81% found just once. The sample comprised PBMCs. These receptors were collected from a man aged 50 to 60 in good health and CMV-seropositive. CDR3s include the opening cysteine and the closing phenylalanine or tryptophan. Each record gives: CDR3 protein, CDR3 DNA, V gene, clone size, J gene, D gene. The D gene is left open where the match is weak. Part of the rows lack a size; the others show once, few, many or a class for expanded clones.

CDR3aa: CASSLTLGGSYNEQFF; CDR3nt: TGTGCTAGCAGCTTGACACTAGGCGGGTCGTACAATGAGCAGTTCTTC; v_gene: TRBV7-3; abundance: NA; j_gene: TRBJ2-1; d_gene: NA
CDR3aa: CASKDSRDYGYTF; CDR3nt: TGTGCCAGTAAGGACAGCCGGGACTATGGCTACACCTTC; v_gene: TRBV2; abundance: NA; j_gene: TRBJ1-2; d_gene: NA
CDR3aa: CASSPQILAGGAGTQYF; CDR3nt: TGTGCCAGCAGTCCCCAAATTCTAGCGGGGGGGGCAGGAACGCAGTATTTT; v_gene: TRBV11-2; abundance: NA; j_gene: TRBJ2-3; d_gene: TRBD2
CDR3aa: CASSLGGNYNEQFF; CDR3nt: TGTGCCAGCTCCCTTGGCGGTAACTACAATGAGCAGTTCTTC; v_gene: TRBV27; abundance: few; j_gene: TRBJ2-1; d_gene: NA
CDR3aa: CASSLEGLNTEAFF; CDR3nt: TGCGCCAGCAGCTTGGAGGGGTTGAACACTGAAGCTTTCTTT; v_gene: TRBV5-1; abundance: NA; j_gene: TRBJ1-1; d_gene: NA
CDR3aa: CASSVTYSLTYEQYF; CDR3nt: TGTGCCAGCAGCGTAACCTACTCACTTACCTACGAGCAGTACTTC; v_gene: TRBV7-2; abundance: NA; j_gene: TRBJ2-7; d_gene: NA
CDR3aa: CASSLGQAGGSPLHF; CDR3nt: TGCGCCAGCAGCTTGGGCCAGGCCGGGGGTTCACCCCTCCACTTT; v_gene: TRBV5-1; abundance: NA; j_gene: TRBJ1-6; d_gene: NA
CDR3aa: CASSLLGGLDTEAFF; CDR3nt: TGTGCCAGCAGCTTATTGGGGGGACTCGACACTGAAGCTTTCTTT; v_gene: TRBV11-2; abundance: many; j_gene: TRBJ1-1; d_gene: NA
CDR3aa: CASSLEGNTEAFF; CDR3nt: TGTGCCAGCTCACTTGAGGGGAACACTGAAGCTTTCTTT; v_gene: TRBV18; abundance: NA; j_gene: TRBJ1-1; d_gene: NA
CDR3aa: CASVSGGAYNEQFF; CDR3nt: TGCGCCAGCGTTAGCGGGGGGGCCTACAATGAGCAGTTCTTC; v_gene: TRBV5-1; abundance: NA; j_gene: TRBJ2-1; d_gene: TRBD2
CDR3aa: CSARTSGYTF; CDR3nt: TGCAGCGCACGAACGAGTGGCTACACCTTC; v_gene: TRBV29-1; abundance: NA; j_gene: TRBJ1-2; d_gene: NA
CDR3aa: CAWSVRANYGYTF; CDR3nt: TGTGCCTGGAGTGTACGGGCTAACTATGGCTACACCTTC; v_gene: TRBV30; abundance: NA; j_gene: TRBJ1-2; d_gene: NA
CDR3aa: CASSIQGASVPTNEKLFF; CDR3nt: TGTGCCAGCAGTATACAGGGGGCTAGTGTCCCAACTAATGAAAAACTGTTTTTT; v_gene: TRBV27; abundance: NA; j_gene: TRBJ1-4; d_gene: TRBD1
CDR3aa: CASSLVSGMTYNEQFF; CDR3nt: TGTGCCAGCAGCTTAGTTAGCGGGATGACGTACAATGAGCAGTTCTTC; v_gene: TRBV7-2; abundance: NA; j_gene: TRBJ2-1; d_gene: TRBD2
CDR3aa: CSGIWTAPLGETQYF; CDR3nt: TGCAGCGGAATTTGGACAGCTCCGTTAGGGGAGACCCAGTACTTC; v_gene: TRBV29-1; abundance: NA; j_gene: TRBJ2-5; d_gene: NA
CDR3aa: CASSRLAGGLETQYF; CDR3nt: TGTGCCAGCAGTAGACTAGCGGGAGGTCTAGAGACCCAGTACTTC; v_gene: TRBV6-4; abundance: NA; j_gene: TRBJ2-5; d_gene: TRBD2
CDR3aa: CASSVGAATNEKLFF; CDR3nt: TGTGCCAGCAGCGTGGGAGCCGCAACTAATGAAAAACTGTTTTTT; v_gene: TRBV9; abundance: NA; j_gene: TRBJ1-4; d_gene: NA
CDR3aa: CASLRSRPDTQYF; CDR3nt: TGTGCCAGCCTCAGGTCCCGCCCAGATACGCAGTATTTT; v_gene: TRBV2; abundance: NA; j_gene: TRBJ2-3; d_gene: NA
CDR3aa: CASSIGTSGTYEQYF; CDR3nt: TGTGCCAGCAGCATCGGGACTAGCGGCACCTACGAGCAGTACTTC; v_gene: TRBV7-2; abundance: NA; j_gene: TRBJ2-7; d_gene: TRBD2
CDR3aa: CASSVVGQASVYEQYF; CDR3nt: TGTGCCAGCAGCGTAGTTGGACAGGCGTCTGTTTACGAGCAGTACTTC; v_gene: TRBV9; abundance: NA; j_gene: TRBJ2-7; d_gene: TRBD1
CDR3aa: CASSDLTPTGYEQYF; CDR3nt: TGTGCCAGCAGTGACCTTACGCCCACGGGCTACGAGCAGTACTTC; v_gene: TRBV6-1; abundance: NA; j_gene: TRBJ2-7; d_gene: NA
CDR3aa: CASSLGVGPKFNEQFF; CDR3nt: TGCGCCAGCAGCTTAGGGGTCGGTCCAAAATTTAATGAGCAGTTCTTC; v_gene: TRBV5-1; abundance: NA; j_gene: TRBJ2-1; d_gene: NA
CDR3aa: CASSIAGRDQETQYF; CDR3nt: TGCGCCAGCAGTATAGCGGGGCGAGACCAAGAGACCCAGTACTTC; v_gene: TRBV10-2; abundance: NA; j_gene: TRBJ2-5; d_gene: TRBD2
CDR3aa: CASSLLAGGFGSDEQYF; CDR3nt: TGTGCCAGCAGCTTATTAGCGGGAGGTTTCGGGAGTGACGAGCAGTACTTC; v_gene: TRBV11-2; abundance: NA; j_gene: TRBJ2-7; d_gene: TRBD2
CDR3aa: CASSEKGQGLTDTQYF; CDR3nt: TGTGCCAGCAGCGAAAAGGGACAGGGGTTAACAGATACGCAGTATTTT; v_gene: TRBV5-4; abundance: NA; j_gene: TRBJ2-3; d_gene: TRBD1
CDR3aa: CASSRQGNQNGYTF; CDR3nt: TGTGCCAGCTCTCGACAGGGTAATCAAAATGGCTACACCTTC; v_gene: TRBV2; abundance: few; j_gene: TRBJ1-2; d_gene: TRBD1
CDR3aa: CASSSTGVEQYF; CDR3nt: TGTGCCAGCAGTTCTACAGGAGTCGAGCAGTACTTC; v_gene: TRBV7-2; abundance: NA; j_gene: TRBJ2-7; d_gene: NA
CDR3aa: CASTLGLAASTDTQYF; CDR3nt: TGTGCCAGCACCCTAGGACTAGCGGCTAGCACAGATACGCAGTATTTT; v_gene: TRBV28; abundance: NA; j_gene: TRBJ2-3; d_gene: TRBD2
CDR3aa: CASSVQWVTQYF; CDR3nt: TGTGCCAGCAGCGTACAGTGGGTGACCCAGTACTTC; v_gene: TRBV6-1; abundance: NA; j_gene: TRBJ2-5; d_gene: NA